This T cell receptor (beta chain) was captured by sequencing in a study of cytotoxic CD8 clonotypes in ibrutinib-treated CLL. The overall study: Response was recorded as partial in approximately 24 patients and complete in 2; at median around 68 months, roughly 14 remained remitted and around twelve had progressed. On average, each sample had approximately 280,000 productive templates and under 95,000 productive rearrangements.

Concerning this clone: The antigen is unknown.

Approximately 2 micrograms of genomic DNA came from cryopreserved PBMCs for TCR beta libraries. Sequencing used immunoSEQ multiplex PCR; TCRdb keeps in-frame clones, though not all of them. Seen here are under 300,000 clones, 60% to 75% observed once, and the top ten hold 15%. The V gene end was trimmed by 8 bases and the J gene end by 3 bases; junction bases not matched to a gene: 1. In germline, CDR1 is MNHEY, CDR2 SVGAGI. The CDR3 totals 13 residues. General study points: Clonality increased with ibrutinib response but returned toward baseline at progression.

The sample in question was PBMCs, obtained after 24 months of ibrutinib treatment. This sequence joins TRBV6-5 and TRBJ2-7, with 13 bases that match TRBD2. The clonotype was recovered from a human donor with chronic lymphocytic leukemia. The CDR3 reads CASGTSGNYEQYF. CDR3 bases: TGTGCCAGCGGGACTAGCGGGAACTACGAGCAGTACTTC.